A single sample gave rise to the 9 T cell receptor beta chains below, sequenced in a study of T cell repertoires in cytomegalovirus infection. These TCRs' antigens remain unknown. TCRdb analysed the reads with MiXCR anew, one entry per CDR3 protein. In the table there are 250,000 to 400,000 distinct CDR3 sequences, roughly 25% of which are singletons. The input for sequencing was cultured PBMCs, taken from culture after CMV antigen stimulation. The receptor set was obtained from a human donor in good health (CMV status not recorded). Some clones in this sample may be carry-over from other donors' samples.

This clonotype turned up a few times. The chain links TRBV9 to TRBJ2-3, with D possibly being TRBD2 (5 bases). In germline, CDR1 is SGDLS, CDR2 YYNGEE. The CDR3 is made up of 14 amino acids. The V gene lost 4 bases and the J gene lost 0 bases, with 9 bases spanning the gap. The CDR3 here is CASSTEGSTDTQYF. CDR3 DNA sequence: TGTGCCAGCAGCACCGAGGGAAGCACAGATACGCAGTATTTT.

This clonotype was detected many times. The V and J genes are TRBV7-2 and TRBJ2-3; D gene ambiguous. CDR3 length: 12 residues. Between the trimmed V and J ends, which lost 5 bases and 4 bases, there was a span of 7 bases. Per germline, CDR1 SGHTA and CDR2 FQGNSA. The CDR3 region has the DNA TGTGCCAGCAGCCCCGCCCCAGATACGCAGTATTTT. Amino acid sequence: CASSPAPDTQYF.

This chain joins TRBV10-1 and TRBJ1-3; no definite D call. V lost 11 bases and J lost 1, with 27 bases in between. CDR1 is WNHNN and CDR2 is SYGVQD in the germline V gene (reference sequence). The CDR3 length is 18 residues. CDR3 in amino acids: CALHFGPPPYRSGNTIYF. CDR3 in DNA: TGCGCCCTCCACTTCGGTCCACCTCCCTATAGATCTGGAAACACCATATATTTT.

CDR3 sequence reads: CASSAGRNQPQHF. The CDR3 DNA sequence: TGTGCCAGCAGTGCCGGGAGAAATCAGCCCCAGCATTTT. The J gene is TRBJ1-5, the V gene TRBV2; no reliable D call. Trimming removed 4 bases at V and 4 bases at J, with 8 bases between. The CDR3 runs 13 residues. Germline CDR1 and CDR2: SNHLY and FYNNEI.

This clonotype showed up just a few times. DNA for the CDR3: TGTGCCAGCAGCTTAGGGGGACAGGTTATTACCCTAGCCAAAAACATTCAGTACTTC. This translates into CASSLGGQVITLAKNIQYF. The chain combines TRBV7-8 with TRBJ2-4, with 8 bases aligning to TRBD1. The germline V gene encodes CDR1 SGHVS and CDR2 FQNEAQ. Losses at the gene ends were 1 base for V and 0 bases for J; bases not matched to a gene: 11. The CDR3 length is 19 residues.

This chain links TRBV13 with TRBJ1-2; D unclear. Trimming removed 1 base from V and 1 base from J, with 10 bases in between. This CDR3 spans 15 amino acids. Germline CDR1 and CDR2: PRHDT and FYEKMQ (reference sequence). CDR3 sequence: CASSLERQVNYGYTF. The CDR3 region has the DNA TGTGCCAGCAGCTTAGAAAGGCAGGTTAACTATGGCTACACCTTC.

This clonotype was seen a few times. The chain employs TRBV20-1 and TRBJ2-7; D unresolved. Trimming took 2 bases from V and 6 from J, leaving 5 bases between them. From germline, CDR1 is DFQATT and CDR2 SNEGSKA (reference sequence). CDR3 length equals 10 residues. The CDR3 protein is CSARLREQYF. CDR3 nucleotide sequence: TGCAGTGCTAGACTGCGCGAGCAGTACTTC.

The V call is TRBV14, the J call TRBJ1-1, with D hard to call. Germline CDR1 is SGHDN and CDR2 is FVKESK. This CDR3 region has 12 residues. Trimming shortened V by 3 bases and J by 3 bases, and 5 bases separated the two germline ends. The CDR3 DNA reads as TGTGCCAGCAGCCAGAGAGACACTGAAGCTTTCTTT. Residues: CASSQRDTEAFF. The full variable domain, in which reference TRBV14 and TRBJ1-1 provide the parts outside the CDR3, is EAGVTQFPSHSVIEKGQTVTLRCDPISGHDNLYWYRRVMGKEIKFLLHFVKESKQDESGMPNNRFLAERTGGTYSTLKVQPAELEDSGVYFCASSQRDTEAFFGQGTRLTVV.

CDR3 region: CASSWTRQGLVEAFF. In DNA, the CDR3 is TGCGCCAGCAGCTGGACTCGACAGGGCCTCGTTGAAGCTTTCTTT. V and J are TRBV5-1 and TRBJ1-1, with 7 positions matching TRBD1. V trimming: 3 bases; J trimming: 7 bases; junction bases outside the gene matches: 12. This CDR3 region has 15 residues. The germline CDR1 and CDR2 sequences are SGHRS and YFSETQ.